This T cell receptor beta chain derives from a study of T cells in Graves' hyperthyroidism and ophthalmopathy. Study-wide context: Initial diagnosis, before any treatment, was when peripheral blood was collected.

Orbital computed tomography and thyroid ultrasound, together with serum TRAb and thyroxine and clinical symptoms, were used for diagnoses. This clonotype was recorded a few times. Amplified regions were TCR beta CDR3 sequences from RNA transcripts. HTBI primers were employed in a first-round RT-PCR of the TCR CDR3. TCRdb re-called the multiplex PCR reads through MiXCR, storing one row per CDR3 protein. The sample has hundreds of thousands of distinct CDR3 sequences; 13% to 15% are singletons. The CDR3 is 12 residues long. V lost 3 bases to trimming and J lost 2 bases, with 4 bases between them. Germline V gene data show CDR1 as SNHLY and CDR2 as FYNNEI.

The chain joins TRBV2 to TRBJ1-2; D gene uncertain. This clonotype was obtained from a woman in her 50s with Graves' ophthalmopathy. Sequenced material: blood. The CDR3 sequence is CASSELNYGYTF. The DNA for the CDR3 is TGTGCCAGCAGTGAGTTGAACTATGGCTACACCTTC.